This T cell receptor beta chain comes out of a study of graft-versus-host responses after intestinal transplantation. Across the whole study: Multivisceral, liver-intestinal, or isolated intestinal grafts went to recipients. Once they had received anti-thymocyte globulin induction, all recipients took tacrolimus and steroids for approximately three years.

Remarks on this clone: Antigen specificity is unknown.

Sequenced by immunoSEQ multiplex PCR; TCRdb stores in-frame clones only, minus some. Among roughly 70,000 clones listed, roughly 90% were seen once. CDR3 length: 9 residues. The V end lost 8 bases, the J end lost 6 bases, and 5 bases lay between the germline ends. Germline V gene data show CDR1 as MNHNY and CDR2 as SVGAGI (reference sequence). Study observations and caveats: GvH clonotypes were identified within recipient marrow, with a subset emerging first in ileum or blood.

The posterior iliac crest or another chosen site supplied post-transplant bone marrow aspirates. This clonotype was sampled from a human patient who received an intestinal transplant, so some T cells may come from the graft donor. The rearrangement joins TRBV6-6 to TRBJ2-7; D unresolved. Sequenced here: bone marrow, sampled around 730 days after intestinal transplantation. CDR3 coding DNA: TGTGCCAGCTGGTCCGAGCAGTACTTC. It yields the protein CASWSEQYF.